A single sample is the source of the 14 T cell receptor beta chains below, sequenced in a study of cytomegalovirus exposure and HLA in healthy donors. The PCR employed 60 Vbeta primers together with 13 Jbeta primers. Sequencing used immunoSEQ multiplex PCR; TCRdb keeps in-frame clones, though not all of them. The sample records 150,000 to 200,000 clones, approximately 78% being singletons. Material for sequencing was PBMCs. These receptor sequences come from a woman between 18 and 29 years old in good health and CMV-seronegative.

The genes are TRBV4-1 and TRBJ2-3, with D unclear. V lost 0 bases, J lost 1 base, and 17 bases lay in between. This CDR3 region has 18 residues. Germline loops: CDR1 MGHRA, CDR2 YSYEKL. The CDR3 DNA is TGCGCCAGCAGCCAAGATCCCACCGCGGCCGGAGGCACAGATACGCAGTATTTT. This codes for CASSQDPTAAGGTDTQYF.

This clone was counted between two and nine times. The chain uses TRBV5-1 and TRBJ1-6; 8 nucleotides align to TRBD1. The trim removed 0 bases at V and 5 bases at J, leaving 7 bases unmatched. CDR1 is SGHRS and CDR2 is YFSETQ in the germline V gene. CDR3 length equals 17 residues. Here the CDR3 DNA reads TGCGCCAGCAGCTTGGTCCCAGGGGGCCGGAATAATTCACCCCTCCACTTT. Translation: CASSLVPGGRNNSPLHF. The full variable domain, completed using reference TRBV5-1 and TRBJ1-6, is KAGVTQTPRYLIKTRGQQVTLSCSPISGHRSVSWYQQTPGQGLQFLFEYFSETQRNKGNFPGRFSGRQFSNSRSEMNVSTLELGDSALYLCASSLVPGGRNNSPLHFGNGTRLTVT.

J is TRBJ2-1 and V is TRBV15; 15 nucleotides match TRBD2. This CDR3 is built from 14 residues. Germline-derived CDR1 and CDR2 are LNHNV and YYDKDF (reference sequence). With 6 bases clipped from V and 7 bases from J, the junction kept 1 base outside the gene matches. The CDR3 DNA sequence: TGTGCCACCAGAGGGACTAGCGGGAGGAATGAGCAGTTCTTC. Translating gives CATRGTSGRNEQFF.

This chain joins TRBV29-1 and TRBJ1-2; 9 bases align to TRBD1. The CDR3 length is 13 residues. J was trimmed by 10 bases and V by 6 bases; bases with no gene match: 12. Germline CDR1 reads SQVTM; CDR2 reads ANQGSEA. CDR3 loop: CSVGDREIRIYTF. The CDR3 DNA follows: TGCAGCGTCGGGGACAGGGAAATTAGGATCTACACCTTC. Filled out from reference TRBV29-1 and TRBJ1-2, the complete variable domain reads SAVISQKPSRDICQRGTSLTIQCQVDSQVTMMFWYRQQPGQSLTLIATANQGSEATYESGFVIDKFPISRPNLTFSTLTVSNMSPEDSSIYLCSVGDREIRIYTFGSGTRLTVV.

The chain is built from TRBV7-9 and TRBJ2-5, with 8 bases aligning to TRBD1. The V and J ends lost 0 bases and 5 bases, in that order; junction bases with no gene match: 8. This CDR3 contains 16 residues. From germline, CDR1 is SEHNR and CDR2 FQNEAQ (reference sequence). The CDR3 here is CASSLARAGGEETQYF. DNA of the CDR3: TGTGCCAGCAGCTTAGCCCGAGCAGGGGGCGAGGAGACCCAGTACTTC.

The chain recombines TRBV5-1 with TRBJ2-2; TRBD1 matches 11 bases. With V trimmed by 6 bases and J by 6 bases, 10 bases remained unmatched. CDR3 size: 16 residues. The germline CDR1 and CDR2 sequences are SGHRS and YFSETQ. The CDR3 loop is CASKSARDRGAGELFF. The CDR3 coding sequence is TGCGCCAGCAAAAGTGCCCGGGACAGGGGGGCCGGGGAGCTGTTTTTT.

The genes are TRBV18 and TRBJ2-3; weak D call: TRBD2 (6 bases). CDR3 length equals 16 residues. V lost 0 bases, J lost 5 bases, and 15 bases lay in between. Per germline, CDR1 KGHSH and CDR2 LQKENI. CDR3 DNA sequence: TGTGCCAGCTCACCACCATCACTAGCTGGGGGAGATACGCAGTATTTT. Encoded protein: CASSPPSLAGGDTQYF.

The chain combines TRBV7-9 with TRBJ2-7; D is uncertain. CDR1 and CDR2 from the germline V gene are SEHNR and FQNEAQ (reference sequence). The CDR3 has 13 residues. Trimming cost V 2 bases and J 2 bases, with 7 bases left between them. Here the CDR3 reads CASSLSPPYEQYF. The CDR3 DNA follows: TGTGCCAGCAGCTTAAGCCCTCCCTACGAGCAGTACTTC.

In its sample, this clone was seen a few times. The chain joins TRBV6-1 to TRBJ2-2, with D hard to call. CDR1 is MNHNS, CDR2 SASEGT, per germline. V lost 1 base, J lost 1 base, and 4 bases lay in between. The CDR3 totals 14 residues. The DNA of the CDR3 is TGTGCCAGCAGTGAAGGGCAGAACACCGGGGAGCTGTTTTTT. This translates into CASSEGQNTGELFF.

The rearrangement uses TRBV18 and TRBJ2-4, with a weak D call TRBD2 (5 bases). The CDR3 has 16 residues. The germline CDR1 and CDR2 sequences are KGHSH and LQKENI. The V and J ends lost 2 bases and 0 bases respectively, with 11 bases between them. CDR3 DNA: TGTGCCAGCTCACCAAGGACGGGAACAGCCAAAAACATTCAGTACTTC. Residues: CASSPRTGTAKNIQYF.

The chain is built from TRBV15 and TRBJ2-4, with 7 bases matching TRBD1. The CDR3 runs 16 residues. The V gene's germline CDR1 is LNHNV and CDR2 YYDKDF (reference sequence). The V segment lost 4 bases and the J segment 0 bases; nucleotides outside the gene matches: 6. In nucleotides, the CDR3 is TGTGCCACCAGCACTGAGGGGACAGTAGCCAAAAACATTCAGTACTTC. Amino acids: CATSTEGTVAKNIQYF. The full variable domain, its missing parts supplied by reference TRBV15 and TRBJ2-4, is DAMVIQNPRYQVTQFGKPVTLSCSQTLNHNVMYWYQQKSSQAPKLLFHYYDKDFNNEADTPDNFQSRRPNTSFCFLDIRSPGLGDTAMYLCATSTEGTVAKNIQYFGAGTRLSVL.

The chain links TRBV7-8 to TRBJ1-3; 9 bases align to TRBD1. V shed 1 base and J 5 bases; nucleotides not matched to a gene: 6. The CDR3 has 16 residues. CDR1 and CDR2 (germline): SGHVS, FQNEAQ. The CDR3 DNA sequence: TGTGCCAGCAGCTTAGATATTGACAGGGGGAGAAACACCATATATTTT. This codes for CASSLDIDRGRNTIYF. The whole variable domain, filled in from reference TRBV7-8 and TRBJ1-3, reads GAGVSQSPRYKVAKRGQDVALRCDPISGHVSLFWYQQALGQGPEFLTYFQNEAQLDKSGLPSDRFFAERPEGSVSTLKIQRTQQEDSAVYLCASSLDIDRGRNTIYFGEGSWLTVV.

This chain connects TRBV6-5 to TRBJ1-1, with D unresolved. The CDR3 is 12 residues long. V was shortened by 4 bases and J by 4 bases, with 7 bases between the two germline ends. Germline V gives CDR1 MNHEY, CDR2 SVGAGI. The CDR3 here is CASSFGGTEAFF. In DNA, the CDR3 is TGTGCCAGCAGTTTCGGTGGCACTGAAGCTTTCTTT.

This chain joins TRBV9 and TRBJ2-1; a possible D gene is TRBD2 (6 bases). V dropped 0 bases and J dropped 8 bases, with 9 bases sitting between them. This CDR3 contains 13 residues. From germline, CDR1 is SGDLS and CDR2 YYNGEE. DNA of the CDR3: TGTGCCAGCAGCGTAGGAACGGGGGATGAGCAGTTCTTC. Its protein is CASSVGTGDEQFF.